The next 20 T cell receptor beta chains were all read from a single sample in a study of cytomegalovirus exposure and HLA in healthy donors. PCR primers comprised 60 Vbeta and 13 Jbeta primers. Produced via immunoSEQ multiplex PCR; TCRdb's table is partial and in-frame only. The table records around 99,000 clones, 60% to 80% of them present only once. Sequencing was done on a sample of PBMCs. The receptor set was obtained from a man in his fifties or sixties in good health and CMV-seropositive.

This sequence joins TRBV15 and TRBJ2-2, with a possible D match to TRBD1 (5 bases). The CDR3 is 14 amino acids. Germline V lookup: CDR1 LNHNV, CDR2 YYDKDF (reference sequence). V was clipped by 0 bases and J by 7 bases, with 9 bases between them. The CDR3 DNA reads as TGTGCCACCAGCAGAGAATCAGGGCTCGGGGAGCTGTTTTTT. It codes for CATSRESGLGELFF.

This chain uses TRBV2 with TRBJ2-1, with 8 bases aligning to TRBD1. The junction had 6 bases not matched to a gene; V was cut back by 2 bases and J by 0 bases. There are 17 residues in the CDR3. The germline gives CDR1 SNHLY, CDR2 FYNNEI. The CDR3 nucleotides are TGTGCCAGCAGTGAAAGGGGACAGGAGAGCTCCTACAATGAGCAGTTCTTC. Amino acid sequence: CASSERGQESSYNEQFF.

This sequence joins TRBV14 and TRBJ1-2; no clear D gene. From germline, CDR1 is SGHDN and CDR2 FVKESK. Deletions cut 0 bases from V and 5 bases from J, with 13 bases between. The CDR3 covers 15 residues. In nucleotides, the CDR3 is TGTGCCAGCAGCCAAGATATTTGGAGAGGATATGGCTACACCTTC. Its translation: CASSQDIWRGYGYTF.

V gene TRBV7-9 combines with J gene TRBJ1-6; D might be TRBD1 (5 bases). Trimming shortened V by 1 base and J by 15 bases, and 13 bases separated the two germline ends. In germline, CDR1 is SEHNR, CDR2 FQNEAQ (reference sequence). The CDR3 loop spans 13 amino acids. The CDR3 loop is CASSLGPGSVLHF. The DNA of the CDR3 is TGTGCCAGCAGCTTAGGCCCAGGGTCCGTCCTCCACTTT.

This sequence joins TRBV29-1 and TRBJ1-2; no clear D gene. The CDR3 has 12 residues. The germline V gene encodes CDR1 SQVTM and CDR2 ANQGSEA. The V end was cut by 7 bases, the J end by 7 bases, with 16 bases between. The CDR3 DNA sequence: TGCAGCGCCGTGATAGGAGGGTTTGGCTACACCTTC. This encodes CSAVIGGFGYTF.

As DNA, the CDR3 is TGTGCCAGCCGTCCTCTGAGCTCCTACAATGAGCAGTTCTTC. Residues: CASRPLSSYNEQFF. The chain is built from TRBV7-2 and TRBJ2-1; D not certain. CDR1 is SGHTA and CDR2 is FQGNSA in the germline V gene. The V and J ends lost 8 bases and 0 bases respectively, with 11 bases between them. This CDR3 comprises 14 residues.

This chain links TRBV5-6 with TRBJ2-7; possible D gene TRBD2, 7 bases. The CDR3 is made up of 15 amino acids. Deletions cut 4 bases from V and 5 bases from J, with 19 bases between. The V gene's germline CDR1 is SGHDT and CDR2 YYEEEE. DNA of the CDR3: TGTGCCAGCAGCAAAACGGGGGGCGCTTTCCACGAGCAGTACTTC. Protein: CASSKTGGAFHEQYF.

V usage is TRBV5-4 and J usage is TRBJ1-1, with D tentatively TRBD1 (5 bases). From germline, CDR1 is SGHNT and CDR2 YYREEE (reference sequence). The CDR3 is made up of 13 amino acids. Trimming left V 1 base short and J 4 bases short, with 8 bases between. The chain's CDR3 is CASSLFGGTEAFF. The CDR3 DNA sequence: TGTGCCAGCAGCTTGTTCGGGGGCACTGAAGCTTTCTTT.

The chain is built from TRBV7-2 and TRBJ2-7; 8 nucleotides align to TRBD1. CDR3 size: 15 residues. Germline V gives CDR1 SGHTA, CDR2 FQGNSA. The ends lost 2 bases at V and 5 bases at J; junction bases unmatched: 8. The CDR3 DNA reads TGTGCCAGCAGCTTAAGGACAGGGCGGATCGACGAGCAGTACTTC. Translation: CASSLRTGRIDEQYF.

This chain joins TRBV30 and TRBJ1-5; 9 positions match TRBD1. V gave up 0 bases and J gave up 7 bases; unmatched junction bases: 7. Germline CDR1 and CDR2: GTSNPN and SVGIG (reference sequence). The CDR3 covers 15 residues. The DNA of the CDR3 is TGTGCCTGGAGTGTACAAGGGACAGGGAGGCAGCCCCAGCATTTT. It specifies CAWSVQGTGRQPQHF.

This chain joins TRBV11-3 and TRBJ2-2; D is possibly TRBD1 (6 bases). The germline V gene encodes CDR1 SGHNT and CDR2 YENEEA. V lost 4 bases and J lost 0, with 9 bases in between. The CDR3 loop spans 15 amino acids. The CDR3 coding sequence is TGTGCCAGCAGCTGGACAGCCACGAACACCGGGGAGCTGTTTTTT. This sequence encodes CASSWTATNTGELFF.

Points on this clone: A read error may account for a junction end that differs from germline. The chain is built from TRBV7-2 and TRBJ2-3; 7 bases match TRBD1. CDR3 length: 12 amino acids. Looked up from germline, CDR1 is SGHTA and CDR2 is FQGNSA. The CDR3 spells CASSSRQGPNHF. As DNA, the CDR3 is TGTGCCAGCAGCTCCCGACAGGGTCCCAATCATTTT.

The chain couples TRBV25-1 to TRBJ1-3, with TRBD1 as a possible D gene (5 bases). With 8 bases removed from V and 4 bases from J, the gap between germline ends came to 12 bases. The CDR3 covers 13 residues. CDR1 and CDR2 from the germline V gene are MGHDK and SYGVNS. Here the CDR3 DNA reads TGTGCCAGCCACCCGGGGGGGGGAAACACCATATATTTT. This encodes CASHPGGGNTIYF.

J is TRBJ1-1 and V is TRBV19; maybe TRBD1 (5 bases). The CDR3 sequence is 13 residues long. Germline CDR1 LNHDA, CDR2 SQIVND (reference sequence). The germline V and J ends were trimmed by 7 bases and 1 base, with 10 bases remaining between them. CDR3 nucleotide sequence: TGTGCCAGTAACGCCGGGGGGAACACTGAAGCTTTCTTT. It translates to CASNAGGNTEAFF.

This clone appeared once. The gene calls are TRBV7-2 and TRBJ1-1; 7 bases align to TRBD1. The V gene's germline CDR1 is SGHTA and CDR2 FQGNSA. The V and J ends lost 5 bases and 10 bases, in that order; junction bases with no gene match: 13. The CDR3 consists of 14 residues. CDR3 protein: CASSGGQGGRGAFF. The CDR3 DNA is TGTGCCAGCAGCGGGGGGCAGGGGGGACGGGGAGCTTTCTTT.

The chain couples TRBV6-5 to TRBJ2-7, with D possibly being TRBD1 (6 bases). Germline assignment: CDR1 MNHEY and CDR2 SVGAGI. The V end lost 10 bases, the J end lost 2 bases, and 12 bases lay between the germline ends. This CDR3 is built from 12 residues. The CDR3 loop is CATEGDTYEQYF. CDR3 in DNA: TGTGCCACCGAGGGGGATACCTACGAGCAGTACTTC.

This clone came up once. In DNA, the CDR3 is TGTGCCAGCAACGGGGGGGGGAGCAATCAGCCCCAGCATTTT. Protein: CASNGGGSNQPQHF. This rearrangement joins TRBV9 to TRBJ1-5; the D gene is possibly TRBD1 (5 bases). V was clipped by 6 bases and J by 1 base, with 11 bases between them. Germline assignment: CDR1 SGDLS and CDR2 YYNGEE. The CDR3 length is 14 residues.

V usage is TRBV2 and J usage is TRBJ2-2, with TRBD2 matching over 7 bases. Germline CDR1 and CDR2: SNHLY and FYNNEI. J lost 6 bases, V lost 6 bases, and 7 bases had no gene match. The CDR3 is 14 amino acids. CDR3 region: CASRSWGGAGELFF. The CDR3 DNA sequence: TGTGCCAGCAGATCCTGGGGGGGGGCCGGGGAGCTGTTTTTT.

This sequence joins TRBV6-4 and TRBJ2-6; TRBD1 matches 7 bases. V lost 6 bases, J lost 0 bases, and 17 bases stayed unmatched. The CDR3 runs to 20 residues. Germline CDR1 MRHNA, CDR2 SNTAGT. CDR3 DNA sequence: TGTGCCAGCAGCCCAACCCGAGGGGGCTTACTGATCTCTGGGGCCAACGTCCTGACTTTC. Amino acids: CASSPTRGGLLISGANVLTF.

V is TRBV7-2 and J is TRBJ2-3; 12 bases are shared with TRBD2. The germline V gene encodes CDR1 SGHTA and CDR2 FQGNSA. V dropped 3 bases and J dropped 7; count of bases not matched to a gene: 14. This CDR3 has 18 amino acids. The chain's CDR3 is CASSFSWLAGGPWNTQYF. In nucleotides, the CDR3 is TGTGCCAGCAGCTTTTCTTGGCTAGCGGGGGGGCCATGGAATACGCAGTATTTT.